This TCR beta chain was identified during a study of OX40 agonist ivuxolimab in advanced cancers. Study context: Patients enrolled in dose escalation were diagnosed with hepatocellular carcinoma, melanoma, renal cell or head and neck cancer. Partial responses occurred in three patients (one hepatocellular carcinoma, two cutaneous melanoma). General study points: Partial responders treated at 0.1-3.0 mg/kg exhibited clonal expansion among the lowest measured. CD4+ and CD8+ T cells in blood underwent clonal expansion by week 6 at 0.1 to 3.0 mg/kg.

This CDR3 has 12 amino acids. V dropped 0 bases and J dropped 9 bases, with 9 bases sitting between them. Germline CDR1 and CDR2: MNHEY and SVGAGI. In the case of this clone: Its antigen is unknown.

This table comes from immunoSEQ multiplex PCR, and its TCRdb copy is limited to in-frame clones, with some not included. The table lists roughly 100,000 clones, roughly 89% of them singletons. The chain uses TRBV6-5 and TRBJ2-7; D is unclear. This TCR came from an adult with an advanced solid tumor such as melanoma, head and neck, liver or kidney cancer. Sequenced material: CD4+ or CD8+ T cells sorted from blood, taken in a trial of the OX40 agonist ivuxolimab. The CDR3 DNA sequence: TGTGCCAGCAGTTACTCCTACGAAGGGCAGTACTTC. Protein sequence: CASSYSYEGQYF.